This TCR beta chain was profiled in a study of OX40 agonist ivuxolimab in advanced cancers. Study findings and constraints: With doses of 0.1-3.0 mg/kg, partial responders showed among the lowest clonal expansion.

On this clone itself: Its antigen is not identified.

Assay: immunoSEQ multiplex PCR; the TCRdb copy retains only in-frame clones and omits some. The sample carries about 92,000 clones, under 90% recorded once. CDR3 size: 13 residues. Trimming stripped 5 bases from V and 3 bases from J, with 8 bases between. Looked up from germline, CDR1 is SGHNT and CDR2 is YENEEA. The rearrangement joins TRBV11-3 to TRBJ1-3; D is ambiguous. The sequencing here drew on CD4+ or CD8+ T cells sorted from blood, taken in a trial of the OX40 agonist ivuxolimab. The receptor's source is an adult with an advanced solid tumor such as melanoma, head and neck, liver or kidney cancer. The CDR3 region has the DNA TGTGCCAGCAGCCAAGGTGTTGGAAACACCATATATTTT. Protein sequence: CASSQGVGNTIYF.